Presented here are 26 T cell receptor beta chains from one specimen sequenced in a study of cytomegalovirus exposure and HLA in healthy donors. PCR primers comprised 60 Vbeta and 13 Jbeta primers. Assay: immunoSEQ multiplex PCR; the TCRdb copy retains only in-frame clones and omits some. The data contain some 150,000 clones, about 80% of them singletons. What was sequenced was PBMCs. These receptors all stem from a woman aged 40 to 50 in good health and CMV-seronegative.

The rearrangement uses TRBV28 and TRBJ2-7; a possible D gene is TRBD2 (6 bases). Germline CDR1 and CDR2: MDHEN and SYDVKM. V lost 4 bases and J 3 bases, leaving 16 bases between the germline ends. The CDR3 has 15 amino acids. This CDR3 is CASSSPAGHFYEQYF. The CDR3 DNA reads TGTGCCAGCAGTTCGCCGGCGGGGCACTTCTACGAGCAGTACTTC.

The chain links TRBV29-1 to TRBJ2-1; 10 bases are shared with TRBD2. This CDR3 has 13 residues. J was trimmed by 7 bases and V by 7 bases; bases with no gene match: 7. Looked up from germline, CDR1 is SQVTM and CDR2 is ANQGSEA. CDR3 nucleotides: TGCAGCGCCGCAGCGGGAGGGCGAAATGAGCAGTTCTTC. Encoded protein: CSAAAGGRNEQFF.

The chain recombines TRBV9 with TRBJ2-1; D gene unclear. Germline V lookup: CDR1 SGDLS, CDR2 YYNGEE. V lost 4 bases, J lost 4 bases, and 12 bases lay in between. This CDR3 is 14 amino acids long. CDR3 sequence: CASSTQPLYNEQFF. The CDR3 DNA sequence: TGTGCCAGCAGCACACAACCCCTTTACAATGAGCAGTTCTTC.

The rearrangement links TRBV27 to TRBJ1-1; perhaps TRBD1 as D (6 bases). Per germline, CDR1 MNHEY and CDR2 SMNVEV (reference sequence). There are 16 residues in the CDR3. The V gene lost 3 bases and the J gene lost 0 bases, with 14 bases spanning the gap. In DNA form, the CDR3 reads TGTGCCAGCAGTTTTCGGACAGTCACAATGAACACTGAAGCTTTCTTT. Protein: CASSFRTVTMNTEAFF.

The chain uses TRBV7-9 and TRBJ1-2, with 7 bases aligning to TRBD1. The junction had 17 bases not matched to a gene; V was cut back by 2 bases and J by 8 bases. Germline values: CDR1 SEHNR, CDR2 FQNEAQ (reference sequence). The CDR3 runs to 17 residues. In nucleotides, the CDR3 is TGTGCCAGCAGCTTACGTAAACGGGAGGGGGCGTCGAAAGGCTACACCTTC. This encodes CASSLRKREGASKGYTF.

CDR3 bases: TGTGCCAGTAGTATGAGCGTCGGCGGGCCCTACAATGAGCAGTTCTTC. Translating it yields CASSMSVGGPYNEQFF. This sequence joins TRBV19 and TRBJ2-1; the D gene is possibly TRBD2 (5 bases). V dropped 3 bases and J dropped 2 bases, with 14 bases sitting between them. The CDR3 extends over 16 amino acids. Germline V gives CDR1 LNHDA, CDR2 SQIVND (reference sequence).

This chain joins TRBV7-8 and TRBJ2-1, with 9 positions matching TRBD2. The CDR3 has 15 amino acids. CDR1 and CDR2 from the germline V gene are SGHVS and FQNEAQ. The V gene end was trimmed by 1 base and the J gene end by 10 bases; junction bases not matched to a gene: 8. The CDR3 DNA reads TGTGCCAGCAGCTTAGGACCGCGGGAGGGGGTCGAGCAGTTCTTC. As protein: CASSLGPREGVEQFF.

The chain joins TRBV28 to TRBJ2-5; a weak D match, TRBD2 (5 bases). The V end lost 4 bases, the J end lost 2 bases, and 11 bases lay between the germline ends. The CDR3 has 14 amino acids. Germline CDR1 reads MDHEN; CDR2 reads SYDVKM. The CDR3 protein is CASSWPGSQETQYF. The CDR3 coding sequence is TGTGCCAGCAGTTGGCCGGGATCTCAAGAGACCCAGTACTTC.

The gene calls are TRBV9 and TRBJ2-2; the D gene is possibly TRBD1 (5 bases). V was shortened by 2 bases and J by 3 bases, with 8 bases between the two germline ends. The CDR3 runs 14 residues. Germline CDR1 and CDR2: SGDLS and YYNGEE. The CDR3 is CASSVRGYTGELFF. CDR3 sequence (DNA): TGTGCCAGCAGCGTTAGGGGATACACCGGGGAGCTGTTTTTT.

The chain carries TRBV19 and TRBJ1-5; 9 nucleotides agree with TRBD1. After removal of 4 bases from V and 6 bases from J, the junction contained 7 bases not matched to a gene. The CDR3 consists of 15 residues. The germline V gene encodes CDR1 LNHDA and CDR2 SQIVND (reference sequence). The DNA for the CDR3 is TGTGCCAGTAGTACCAATCGACAGGGGGTTCAGCCCCAGCATTTT. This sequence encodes CASSTNRQGVQPQHF.

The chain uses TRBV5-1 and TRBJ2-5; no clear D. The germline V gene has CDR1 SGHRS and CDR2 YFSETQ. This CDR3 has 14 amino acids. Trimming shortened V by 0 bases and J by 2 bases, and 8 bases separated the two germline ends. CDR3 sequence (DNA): TGCGCCAGCAGCTTGGGACTGAGGCAAGAGACCCAGTACTTC. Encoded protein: CASSLGLRQETQYF.

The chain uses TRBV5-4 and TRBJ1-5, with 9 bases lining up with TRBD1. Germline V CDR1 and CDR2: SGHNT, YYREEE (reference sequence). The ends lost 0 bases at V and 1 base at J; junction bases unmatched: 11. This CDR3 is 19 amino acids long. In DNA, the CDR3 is TGTGCCAGCAGCTTGGGGCCTGGACAGGGGTTATGGAGCAATCAGCCCCAGCATTTT. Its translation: CASSLGPGQGLWSNQPQHF.

The CDR3 loop reads CASSRDRGRETQYF. The CDR3 DNA reads TGTGCCAGCAGTCGAGACAGGGGCCGAGAGACCCAGTACTTC. V is TRBV7-2 and J is TRBJ2-5; TRBD1 matches at 8 bases. The V segment lost 6 bases and the J segment 4 bases; nucleotides outside the gene matches: 7. CDR1 SGHTA and CDR2 FQGNSA come from the germline V gene. This CDR3 has 14 residues.

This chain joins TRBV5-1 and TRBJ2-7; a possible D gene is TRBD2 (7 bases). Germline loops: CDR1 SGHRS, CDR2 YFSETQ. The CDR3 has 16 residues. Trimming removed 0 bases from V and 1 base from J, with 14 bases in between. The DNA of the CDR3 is TGCGCCAGCAGCTTGGGCGGGGGCAGATCGTCCTACGAGCAGTACTTC. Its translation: CASSLGGGRSSYEQYF.

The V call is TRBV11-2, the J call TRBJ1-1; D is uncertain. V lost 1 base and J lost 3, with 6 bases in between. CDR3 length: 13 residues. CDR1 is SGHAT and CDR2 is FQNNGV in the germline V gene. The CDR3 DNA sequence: TGTGCCAGCAGCTTAGGCCTATACACTGAAGCTTTCTTT. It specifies CASSLGLYTEAFF.

This chain's CDR3 is CASSVGQALLNYEQYF. The DNA of the CDR3 is TGCGCCAGCAGCGTGGGACAGGCCCTCTTAAACTACGAGCAGTACTTC. The chain employs TRBV5-1 and TRBJ2-7; 8 bases match TRBD1. The CDR3 consists of 16 residues. Trimming removed 4 bases from V and 3 bases from J; junction bases left unmatched: 12. The germline gives CDR1 SGHRS, CDR2 YFSETQ.

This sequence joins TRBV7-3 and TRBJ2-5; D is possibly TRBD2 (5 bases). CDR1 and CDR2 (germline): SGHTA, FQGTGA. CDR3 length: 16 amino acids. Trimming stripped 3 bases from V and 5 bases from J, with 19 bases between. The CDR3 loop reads CASSLLANPLGETQYF. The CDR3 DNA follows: TGTGCCAGCAGCTTGCTAGCAAACCCACTGGGGGAGACCCAGTACTTC.

In DNA, the CDR3 is TGCAGCGTCGTACAGGGGTCCGGGGCCAACGTCCTGACTTTC. It specifies CSVVQGSGANVLTF. This chain uses TRBV29-1 with TRBJ2-6, with 7 nucleotides matching TRBD1. The CDR3 sequence is 14 residues long. V was pared by 6 bases and J by 4 bases, with 6 bases of the junction left unmatched. The germline gives CDR1 SQVTM, CDR2 ANQGSEA.

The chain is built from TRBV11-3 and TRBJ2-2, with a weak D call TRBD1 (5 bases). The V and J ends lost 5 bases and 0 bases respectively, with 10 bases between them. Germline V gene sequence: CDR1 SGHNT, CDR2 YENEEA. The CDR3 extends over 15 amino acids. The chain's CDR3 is CASSLTAANTGELFF. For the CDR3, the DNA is TGTGCCAGCAGCCTGACAGCCGCGAACACCGGGGAGCTGTTTTTT.

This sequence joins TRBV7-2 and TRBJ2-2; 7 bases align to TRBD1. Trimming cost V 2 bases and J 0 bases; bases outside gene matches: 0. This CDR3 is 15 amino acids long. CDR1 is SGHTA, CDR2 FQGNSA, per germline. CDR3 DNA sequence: TGTGCCAGCAGCTTACAGGGGGCGAACACCGGGGAGCTGTTTTTT. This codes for CASSLQGANTGELFF.

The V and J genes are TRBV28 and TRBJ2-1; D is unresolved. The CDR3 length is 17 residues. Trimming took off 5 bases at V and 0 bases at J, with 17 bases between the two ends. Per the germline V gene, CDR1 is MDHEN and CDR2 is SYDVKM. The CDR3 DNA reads TGTGCCAGCAGTCCCCCTCTGGAGCTGATCTCCTACAATGAGCAGTTCTTC. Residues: CASSPPLELISYNEQFF.

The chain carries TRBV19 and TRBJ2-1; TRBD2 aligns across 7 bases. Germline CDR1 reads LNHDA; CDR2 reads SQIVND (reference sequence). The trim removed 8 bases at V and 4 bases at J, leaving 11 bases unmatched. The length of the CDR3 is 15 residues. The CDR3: CASVHVSSGYNEQFF. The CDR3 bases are TGTGCCAGTGTACATGTGTCTAGCGGTTACAATGAGCAGTTCTTC.

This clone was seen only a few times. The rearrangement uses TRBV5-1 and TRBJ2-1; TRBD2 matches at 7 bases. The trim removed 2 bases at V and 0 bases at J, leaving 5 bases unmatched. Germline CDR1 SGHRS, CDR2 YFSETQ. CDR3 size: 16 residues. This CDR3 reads CASSFSSGSSYNEQFF. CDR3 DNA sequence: TGCGCCAGCAGCTTTTCTAGCGGCAGCTCCTACAATGAGCAGTTCTTC.

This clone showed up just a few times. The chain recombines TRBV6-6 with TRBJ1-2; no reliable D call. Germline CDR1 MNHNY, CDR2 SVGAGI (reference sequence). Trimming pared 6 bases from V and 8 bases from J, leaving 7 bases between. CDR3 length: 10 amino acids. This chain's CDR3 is CASSGGGYTF. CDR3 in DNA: TGTGCCAGCAGCGGAGGCGGCTACACCTTC.

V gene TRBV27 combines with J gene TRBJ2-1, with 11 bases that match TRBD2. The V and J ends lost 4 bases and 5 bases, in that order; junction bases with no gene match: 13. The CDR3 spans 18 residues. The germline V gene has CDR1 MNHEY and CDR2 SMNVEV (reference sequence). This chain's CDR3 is CASSSTRLAGTPDNEQFF. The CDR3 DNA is TGTGCCAGCAGTTCCACCAGACTAGCGGGAACTCCAGACAATGAGCAGTTCTTC.

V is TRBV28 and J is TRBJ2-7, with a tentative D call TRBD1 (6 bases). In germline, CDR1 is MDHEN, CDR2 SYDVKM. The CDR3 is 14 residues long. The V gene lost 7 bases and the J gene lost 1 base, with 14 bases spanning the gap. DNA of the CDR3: TGTGCCAGCACCAGGGGACCCAGGTCCTACGAGCAGTACTTC. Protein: CASTRGPRSYEQYF.